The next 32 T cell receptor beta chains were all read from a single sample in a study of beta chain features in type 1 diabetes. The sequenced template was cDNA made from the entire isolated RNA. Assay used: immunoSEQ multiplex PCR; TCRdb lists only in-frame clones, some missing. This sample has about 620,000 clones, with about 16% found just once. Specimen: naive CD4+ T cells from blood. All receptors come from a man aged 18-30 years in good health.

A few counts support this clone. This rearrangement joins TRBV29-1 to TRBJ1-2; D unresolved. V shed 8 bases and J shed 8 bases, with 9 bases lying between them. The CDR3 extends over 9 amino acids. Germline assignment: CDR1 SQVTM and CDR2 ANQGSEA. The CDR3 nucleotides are TGCAGCTTTTTGCCCGGCTACACCTTC. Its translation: CSFLPGYTF.

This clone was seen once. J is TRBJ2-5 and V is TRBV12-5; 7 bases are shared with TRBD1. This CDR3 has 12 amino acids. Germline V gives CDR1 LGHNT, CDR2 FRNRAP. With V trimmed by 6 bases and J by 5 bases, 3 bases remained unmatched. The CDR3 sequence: CASGQDRETQYF. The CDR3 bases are TGTGCTAGTGGCCAGGACAGGGAGACCCAGTACTTC.

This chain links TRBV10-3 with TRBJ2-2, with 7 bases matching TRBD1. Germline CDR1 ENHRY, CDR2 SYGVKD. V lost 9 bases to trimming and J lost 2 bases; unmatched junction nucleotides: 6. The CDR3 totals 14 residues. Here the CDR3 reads CAIRPGGNTGELFF. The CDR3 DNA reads TGTGCCATAAGACCAGGGGGTAACACCGGGGAGCTGTTTTTT.

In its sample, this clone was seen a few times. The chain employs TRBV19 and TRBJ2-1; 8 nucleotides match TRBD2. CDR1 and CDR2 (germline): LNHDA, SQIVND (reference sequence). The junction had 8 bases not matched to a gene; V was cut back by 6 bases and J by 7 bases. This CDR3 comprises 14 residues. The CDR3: CASRGVAGKNEQFF. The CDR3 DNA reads TGTGCCAGTAGGGGCGTAGCGGGGAAGAATGAGCAGTTCTTC.

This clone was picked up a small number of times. The CDR3 bases are TGTGCCAGCAGCCATTCCCCAACGAGGGGCTACGAGCAGTACTTC. Its protein product is CASSHSPTRGYEQYF. This chain connects TRBV7-2 to TRBJ2-7; D may match TRBD1 or TRBD2 (5 bases each). This CDR3 is built from 15 residues. Trimming took off 5 bases at V and 3 bases at J, with 17 bases between the two ends. CDR1 and CDR2 (germline): SGHTA, FQGNSA.

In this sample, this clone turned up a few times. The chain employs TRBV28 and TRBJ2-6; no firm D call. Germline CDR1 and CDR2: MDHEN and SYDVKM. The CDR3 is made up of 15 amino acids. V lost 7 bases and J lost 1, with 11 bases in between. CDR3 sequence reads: CASIATESGANVLTF. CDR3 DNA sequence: TGTGCCAGCATCGCGACCGAATCTGGGGCCAACGTCCTGACTTTC.

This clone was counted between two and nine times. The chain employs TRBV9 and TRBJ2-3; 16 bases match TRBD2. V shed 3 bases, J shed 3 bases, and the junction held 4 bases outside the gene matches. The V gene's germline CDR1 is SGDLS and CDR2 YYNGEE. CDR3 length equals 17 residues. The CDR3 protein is CASSAGTSGGVTDTQYF. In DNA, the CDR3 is TGTGCCAGCAGCGCCGGGACTAGCGGGGGGGTTACAGATACGCAGTATTTT.

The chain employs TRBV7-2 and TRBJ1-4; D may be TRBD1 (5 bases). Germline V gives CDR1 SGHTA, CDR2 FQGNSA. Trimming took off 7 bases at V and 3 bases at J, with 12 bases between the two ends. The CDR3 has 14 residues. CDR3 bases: TGTGCCAGCAACGGGGGAGGACCTAATGAAAAACTGTTTTTT. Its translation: CASNGGGPNEKLFF.

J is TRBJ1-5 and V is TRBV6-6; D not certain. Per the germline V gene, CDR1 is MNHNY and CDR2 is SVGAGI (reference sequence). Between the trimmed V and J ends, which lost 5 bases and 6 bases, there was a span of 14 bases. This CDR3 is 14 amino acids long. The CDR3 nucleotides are TGTGCCAGCAGTCCCAGCGTTGGGGTTCAGCCCCAGCATTTT. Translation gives CASSPSVGVQPQHF.

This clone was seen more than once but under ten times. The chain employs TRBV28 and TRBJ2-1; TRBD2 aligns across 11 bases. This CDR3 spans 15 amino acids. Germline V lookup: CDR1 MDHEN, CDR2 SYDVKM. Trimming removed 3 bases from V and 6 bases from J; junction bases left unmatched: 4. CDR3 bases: TGTGCCAGCAGTTTGACTAGCGGGGCCATCAATGAGCAGTTCTTC. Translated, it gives CASSLTSGAINEQFF. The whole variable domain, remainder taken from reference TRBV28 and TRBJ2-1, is DVKVTQSSRYLVKRTGEKVFLECVQDMDHENMFWYRQDPGLGLRLIYFSYDVKMKEKGDIPEGYSVSREKKERFSLILESASTNQTSMYLCASSLTSGAINEQFFGPGTRLTVL.

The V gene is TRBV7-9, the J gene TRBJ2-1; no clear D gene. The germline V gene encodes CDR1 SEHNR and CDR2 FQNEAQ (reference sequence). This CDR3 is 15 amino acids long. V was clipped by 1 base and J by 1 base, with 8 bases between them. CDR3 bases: TGTGCCAGCAGCTTAGTACAAGGTTCCTACAATGAGCAGTTCTTC. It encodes CASSLVQGSYNEQFF.

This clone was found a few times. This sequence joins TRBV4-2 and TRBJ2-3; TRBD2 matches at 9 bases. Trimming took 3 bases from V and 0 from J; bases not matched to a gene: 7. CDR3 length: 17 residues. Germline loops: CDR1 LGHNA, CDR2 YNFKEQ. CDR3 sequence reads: CASSQGAGGLSTDTQYF. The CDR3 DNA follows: TGTGCCAGCAGCCAGGGGGCGGGAGGGTTAAGCACAGATACGCAGTATTTT.

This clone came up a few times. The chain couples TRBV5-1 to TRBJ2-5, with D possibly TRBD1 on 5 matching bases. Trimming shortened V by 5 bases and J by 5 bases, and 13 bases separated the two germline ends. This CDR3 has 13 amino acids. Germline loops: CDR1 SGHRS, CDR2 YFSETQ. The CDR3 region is CASRSGSEETQYF. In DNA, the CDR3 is TGCGCCAGCAGGTCAGGGTCGGAGGAGACCCAGTACTTC.

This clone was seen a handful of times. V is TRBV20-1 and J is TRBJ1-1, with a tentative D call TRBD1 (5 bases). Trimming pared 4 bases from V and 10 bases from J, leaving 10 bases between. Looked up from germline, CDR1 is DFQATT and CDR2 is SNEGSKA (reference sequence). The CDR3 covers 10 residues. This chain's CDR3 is CSAMARAAFF. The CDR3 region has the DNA TGCAGTGCTATGGCCAGGGCAGCTTTCTTT.

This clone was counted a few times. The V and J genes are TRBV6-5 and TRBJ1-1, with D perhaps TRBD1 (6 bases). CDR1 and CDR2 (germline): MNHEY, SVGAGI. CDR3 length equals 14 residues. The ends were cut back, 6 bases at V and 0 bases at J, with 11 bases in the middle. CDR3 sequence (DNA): TGTGCCAGCAGCCCGGACAGCGTGAACACTGAAGCTTTCTTT. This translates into CASSPDSVNTEAFF.

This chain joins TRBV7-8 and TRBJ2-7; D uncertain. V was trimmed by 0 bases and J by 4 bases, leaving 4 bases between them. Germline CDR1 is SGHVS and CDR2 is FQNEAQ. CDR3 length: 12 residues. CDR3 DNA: TGTGCCAGCAGCTTAGCCGATTACGAGCAGTACTTC. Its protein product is CASSLADYEQYF.

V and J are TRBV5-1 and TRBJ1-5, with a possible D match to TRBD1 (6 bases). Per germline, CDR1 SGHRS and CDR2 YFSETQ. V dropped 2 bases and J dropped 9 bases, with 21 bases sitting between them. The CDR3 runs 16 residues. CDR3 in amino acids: CASSLRPQGNGGPQHF. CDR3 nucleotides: TGCGCCAGCAGCTTACGACCACAGGGAAACGGAGGGCCCCAGCATTTT.

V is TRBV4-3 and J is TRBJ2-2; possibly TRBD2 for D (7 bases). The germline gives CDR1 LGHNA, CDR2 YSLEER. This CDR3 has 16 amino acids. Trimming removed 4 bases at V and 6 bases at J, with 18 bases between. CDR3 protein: CASSLLGGALAGELFF. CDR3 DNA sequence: TGCGCCAGCAGCCTCCTTGGGGGGGCGCTTGCCGGGGAGCTGTTTTTT.

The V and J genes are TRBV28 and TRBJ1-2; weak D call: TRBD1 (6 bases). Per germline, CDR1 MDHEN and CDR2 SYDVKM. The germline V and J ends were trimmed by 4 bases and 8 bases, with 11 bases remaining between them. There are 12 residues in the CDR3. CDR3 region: CASSWTVHGYTF. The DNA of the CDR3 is TGTGCCAGCAGTTGGACAGTGCACGGCTACACCTTC.

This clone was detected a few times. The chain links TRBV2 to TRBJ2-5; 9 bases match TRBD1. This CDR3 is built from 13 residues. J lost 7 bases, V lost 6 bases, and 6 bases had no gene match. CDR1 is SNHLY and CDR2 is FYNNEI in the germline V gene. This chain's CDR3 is CASRLGQGGTQYF. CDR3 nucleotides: TGTGCCAGCAGGCTGGGACAGGGAGGGACCCAGTACTTC.

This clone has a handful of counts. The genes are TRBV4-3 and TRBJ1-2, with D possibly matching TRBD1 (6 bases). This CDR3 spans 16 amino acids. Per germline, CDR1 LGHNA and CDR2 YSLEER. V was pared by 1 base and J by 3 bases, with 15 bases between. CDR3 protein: CASSQVSGEPHYGYTF. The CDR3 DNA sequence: TGCGCCAGCAGCCAAGTTTCAGGGGAGCCTCACTATGGCTACACCTTC.

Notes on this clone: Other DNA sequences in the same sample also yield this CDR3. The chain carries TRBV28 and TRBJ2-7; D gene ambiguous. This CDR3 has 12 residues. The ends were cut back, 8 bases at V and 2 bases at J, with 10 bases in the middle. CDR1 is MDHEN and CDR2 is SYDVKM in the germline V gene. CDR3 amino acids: CASATGTYEQYF. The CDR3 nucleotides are TGTGCCAGCGCGACTGGTACCTACGAGCAGTACTTC.

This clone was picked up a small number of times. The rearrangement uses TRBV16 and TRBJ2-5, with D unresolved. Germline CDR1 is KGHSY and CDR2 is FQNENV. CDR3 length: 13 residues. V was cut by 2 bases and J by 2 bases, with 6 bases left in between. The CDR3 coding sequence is TGTGCCAGCAGCCAAAGGGTGCAAGAGACCCAGTACTTC. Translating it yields CASSQRVQETQYF.

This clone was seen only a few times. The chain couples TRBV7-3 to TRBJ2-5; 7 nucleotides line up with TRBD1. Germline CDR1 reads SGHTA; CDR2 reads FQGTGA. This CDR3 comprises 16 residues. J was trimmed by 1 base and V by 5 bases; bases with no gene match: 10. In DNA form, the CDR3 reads TGTGCCAGCAGCCTTCACCCGACAGGGTTCCAAGAGACCCAGTACTTC. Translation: CASSLHPTGFQETQYF. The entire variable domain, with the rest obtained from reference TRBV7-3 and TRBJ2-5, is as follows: GAGVSQTPSNKVTEKGKYVELRCDPISGHTALYWYRQSLGQGPEFLIYFQGTGAADDSGLPNDRFFAVRPEGSVSTLKIQRTERGDSAVYLCASSLHPTGFQETQYFGPGTRLLVL.

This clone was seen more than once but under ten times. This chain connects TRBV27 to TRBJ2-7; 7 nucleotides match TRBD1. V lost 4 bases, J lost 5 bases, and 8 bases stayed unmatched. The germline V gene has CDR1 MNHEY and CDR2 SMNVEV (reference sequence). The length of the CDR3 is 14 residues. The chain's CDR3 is CASSSGQVVNEQYF. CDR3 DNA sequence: TGTGCCAGCAGTTCCGGACAGGTTGTGAACGAGCAGTACTTC.

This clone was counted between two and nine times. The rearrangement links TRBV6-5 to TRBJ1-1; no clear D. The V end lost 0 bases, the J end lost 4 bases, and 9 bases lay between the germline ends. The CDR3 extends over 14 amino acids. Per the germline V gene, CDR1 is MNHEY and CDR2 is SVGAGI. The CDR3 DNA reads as TGTGCCAGCAGTTACTCGAGCATAACCACTGAAGCTTTCTTT. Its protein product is CASSYSSITTEAFF.

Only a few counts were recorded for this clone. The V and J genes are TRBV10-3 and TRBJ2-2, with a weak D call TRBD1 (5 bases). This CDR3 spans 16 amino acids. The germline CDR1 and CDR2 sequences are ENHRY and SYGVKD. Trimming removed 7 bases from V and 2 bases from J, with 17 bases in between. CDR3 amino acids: CAITSRRAPNTGELFF. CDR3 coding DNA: TGTGCCATCACCTCCCGCAGGGCCCCAAACACCGGGGAGCTGTTTTTT.

CDR3 coding DNA: TGTGCCAGCAGTTGGGTTGGCGGCTACACCTTC. This gives the protein CASSWVGGYTF. The chain uses TRBV28 and TRBJ1-2, with D unclear. Per germline, CDR1 MDHEN and CDR2 SYDVKM. V lost 4 bases to trimming and J lost 8 bases, with 8 bases between them. The CDR3 is 11 residues long.

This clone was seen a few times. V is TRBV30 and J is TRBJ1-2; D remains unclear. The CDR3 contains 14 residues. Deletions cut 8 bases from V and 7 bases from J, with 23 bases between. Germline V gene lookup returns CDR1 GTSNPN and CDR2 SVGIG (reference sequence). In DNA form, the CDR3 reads TGTGCCGCCCGGGCGGTCTGGGAAATAAGTGGCTACACCTTC. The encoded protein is CAARAVWEISGYTF.

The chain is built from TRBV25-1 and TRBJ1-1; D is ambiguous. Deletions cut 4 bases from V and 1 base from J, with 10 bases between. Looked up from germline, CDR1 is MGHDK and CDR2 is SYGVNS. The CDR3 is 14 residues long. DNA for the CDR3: TGTGCCAGCAGTGTATTCACGGGGAACACTGAAGCTTTCTTT. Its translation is CASSVFTGNTEAFF. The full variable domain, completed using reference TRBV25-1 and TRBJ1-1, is EADIYQTPRYLVIGTGKKITLECSQTMGHDKMYWYQQDPGMELHLIHYSYGVNSTEKGDLSSESTVSRIRTEHFPLTLESARPSHTSQYLCASSVFTGNTEAFFGQGTRLTVV.

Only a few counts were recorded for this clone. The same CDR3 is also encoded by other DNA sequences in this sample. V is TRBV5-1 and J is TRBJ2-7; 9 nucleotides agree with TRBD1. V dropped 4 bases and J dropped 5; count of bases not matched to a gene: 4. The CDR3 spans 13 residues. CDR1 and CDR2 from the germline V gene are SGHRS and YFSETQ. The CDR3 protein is CASSGGQGNEQYF. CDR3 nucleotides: TGCGCCAGCAGCGGGGGACAGGGAAACGAGCAGTACTTC.

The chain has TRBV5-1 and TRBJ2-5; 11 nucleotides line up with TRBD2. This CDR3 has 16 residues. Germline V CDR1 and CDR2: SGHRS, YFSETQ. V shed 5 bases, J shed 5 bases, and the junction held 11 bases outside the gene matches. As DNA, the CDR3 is TGCGCCAGCAGGTTTCCTAGCGGGGGGCCAGGGGAGACCCAGTACTTC. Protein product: CASRFPSGGPGETQYF.